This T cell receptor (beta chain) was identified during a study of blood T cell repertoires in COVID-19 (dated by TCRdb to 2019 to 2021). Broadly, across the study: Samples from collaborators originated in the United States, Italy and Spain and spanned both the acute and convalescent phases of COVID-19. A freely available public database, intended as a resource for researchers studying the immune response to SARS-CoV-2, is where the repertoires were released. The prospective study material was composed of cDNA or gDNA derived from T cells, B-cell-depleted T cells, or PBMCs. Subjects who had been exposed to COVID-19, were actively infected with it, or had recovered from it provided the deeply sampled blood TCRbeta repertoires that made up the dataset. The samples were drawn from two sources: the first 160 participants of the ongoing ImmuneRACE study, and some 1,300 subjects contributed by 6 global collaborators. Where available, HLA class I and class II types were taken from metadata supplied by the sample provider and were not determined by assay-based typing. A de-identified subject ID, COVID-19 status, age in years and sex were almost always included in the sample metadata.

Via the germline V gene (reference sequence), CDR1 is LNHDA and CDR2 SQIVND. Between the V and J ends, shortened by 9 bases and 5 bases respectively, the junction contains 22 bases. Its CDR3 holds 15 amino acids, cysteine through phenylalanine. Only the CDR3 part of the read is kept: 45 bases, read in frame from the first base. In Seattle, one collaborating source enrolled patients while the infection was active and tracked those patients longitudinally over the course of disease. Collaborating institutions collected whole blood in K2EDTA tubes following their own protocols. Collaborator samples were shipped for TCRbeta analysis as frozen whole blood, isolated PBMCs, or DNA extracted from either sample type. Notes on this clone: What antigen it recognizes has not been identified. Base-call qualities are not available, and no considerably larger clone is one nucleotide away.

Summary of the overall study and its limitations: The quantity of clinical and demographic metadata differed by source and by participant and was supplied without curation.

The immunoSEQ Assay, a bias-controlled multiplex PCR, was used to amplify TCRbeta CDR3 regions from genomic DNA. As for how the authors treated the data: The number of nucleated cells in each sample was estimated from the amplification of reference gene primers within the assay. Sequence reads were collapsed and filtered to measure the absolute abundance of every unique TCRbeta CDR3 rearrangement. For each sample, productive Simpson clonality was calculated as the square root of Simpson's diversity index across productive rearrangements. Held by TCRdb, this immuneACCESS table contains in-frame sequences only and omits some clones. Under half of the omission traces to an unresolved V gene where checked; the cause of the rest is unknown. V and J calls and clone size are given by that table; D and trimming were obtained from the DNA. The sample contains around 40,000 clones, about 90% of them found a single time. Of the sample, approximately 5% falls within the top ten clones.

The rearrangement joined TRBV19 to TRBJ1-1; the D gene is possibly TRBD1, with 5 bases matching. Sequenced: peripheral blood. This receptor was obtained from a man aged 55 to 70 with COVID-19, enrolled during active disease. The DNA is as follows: TGTGCCAGCAAAAGGGGAGGAGGGACTGGTACTGAAGCTTTCTTT. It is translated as CASKRGGGTGTEAFF.